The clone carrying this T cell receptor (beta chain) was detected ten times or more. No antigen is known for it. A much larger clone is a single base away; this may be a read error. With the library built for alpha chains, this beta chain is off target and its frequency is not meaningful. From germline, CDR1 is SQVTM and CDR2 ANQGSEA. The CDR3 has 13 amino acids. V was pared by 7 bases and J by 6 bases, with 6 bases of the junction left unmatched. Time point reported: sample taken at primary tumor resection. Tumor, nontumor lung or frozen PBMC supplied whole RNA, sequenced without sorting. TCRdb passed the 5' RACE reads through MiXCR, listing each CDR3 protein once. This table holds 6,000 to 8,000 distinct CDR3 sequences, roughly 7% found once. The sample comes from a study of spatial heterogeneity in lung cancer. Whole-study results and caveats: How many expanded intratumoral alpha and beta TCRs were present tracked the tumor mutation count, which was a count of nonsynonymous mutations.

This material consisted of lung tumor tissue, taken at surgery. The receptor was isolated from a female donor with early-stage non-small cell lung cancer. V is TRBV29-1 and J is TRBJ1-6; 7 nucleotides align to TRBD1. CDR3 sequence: CSAKAGGNSPLHF. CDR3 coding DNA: TGCAGCGCAAAGGCAGGGGGTAATTCACCCCTCCACTTT.